This T cell receptor beta chain was profiled in a study of patients and donors after allogeneic stem cell transplantation. TCRdb fed the RT-PCR reads into MiXCR, producing one record per CDR3 protein. The sample carries fewer than 500,000 distinct CDR3 sequences, 16% recorded once. This CDR3 has 15 amino acids. In germline, CDR1 is ENHRY, CDR2 SYGVKD. V was clipped by 7 bases and J by 3 bases; unmatched bases: 8. The sequenced sample consisted of blood, either unsorted or a sorted T cell fraction (not recorded which). This rearrangement joins TRBV10-3 to TRBJ2-7; 11 bases line up with TRBD2. This receptor was identified in a human donor who was either an allogeneic HSCT recipient or a stem cell or donor lymphocyte infusion donor (not recorded which). It is not recorded whose cells these are; they may come from a transplant donor. In DNA, the CDR3 is TGTGCCATCACCTCCGGGACTAGCGGTCTCTACGAGCAGTACTTC. Amino acids: CAITSGTSGLYEQYF.